In its sample, the clone carrying this T cell receptor (beta chain) was seen a few times. Its target is unknown. Measured with immunoSEQ multiplex PCR; TCRdb has only the in-frame clones, and not every one. The sample records around 190,000 clones, around nine tenths being singletons. V was clipped by 5 bases and J by 7 bases, with 9 bases between them. The CDR3 spans 13 residues. Germline CDR1 is SEHNR and CDR2 is FQNEAQ (reference sequence). This sample was included in a study of cytomegalovirus exposure and HLA in healthy donors. Findings and caveats of the study: Reportedly, cytomegalovirus status was diagnosed with high sensitivity and specificity. CMV antigen specificity of three CMV-associated chains was confirmed in vitro. The finding came from a later analysis; first-cohort TCR clusters tended to co-occur in the 90 to 150 validation repertoires. Listed as cytomegalovirus-associated were approximately 160 TCR beta chains.

The rearrangement links TRBV7-9 to TRBJ1-6; D unresolved. The receptor was isolated from a man under 40 in good health and CMV-seropositive. The sequencing sample was made of PBMCs. The CDR3 region has the DNA TGTGCCAGCAGCCGCGACCCAAATTCACCCCTCCACTTT. As protein: CASSRDPNSPLHF.